This TCR beta chain was recovered during a study of beta chain features in type 1 diabetes (dated by TCRdb to between 2017 and 2018). Notes on the research overall: Mean age, gender distribution, total cell number and subset yield were not different between patients and healthy donors. A total of approximately 99,000,000 sorted cells were examined across all samples, and RNA yield correlated strongly with the number of cells per subset. In the study, TCRB repertoires of sorted circulating CD4+ T cell subsets from recently diagnosed type 1 diabetes patients were compared with those of matched healthy donors. Regulatory and stem cell-like memory subsets were isolated from only 8 patients and about 8 healthy donors, whereas naive and central memory subsets came from all 28 donors.

The entire isolated RNA was reverse transcribed using the High Capacity cDNA Reverse Transcription Kit, and thus expressed TCRB transcripts were sequenced. Deep immunoSEQ sequencing was applied to naive, central memory and regulatory T cell samples, giving an average of approximately 4 million total reads per sample. Sorted cells were lysed in RLT buffer, and RNA was extracted using DNase-treated RNeasy Micro or Mini kits according to cell number. To prevent cross-contamination, each cell subset was processed individually, whereas patient and healthy donor samples were processed jointly. Using the immunoSEQ multiplex PCR, TCRB sequences were amplified from cDNA into 87-bp fragments spanning the CDR3 region. Sequencing of the amplicons was performed on the Illumina HiSeq platform. For the original study's pipeline: Synthetic template baselines were used to correct PCR bias computationally, reads within Hamming distance 2 were collapsed together, and singletons that could not be merged were discarded. By aligning reads against IMGT, V, D and J genes, CDR3 length, and insertions or deletions at six rearrangement sites were assigned. Within each subset, clonotype counts were normalized to sorted cell number, and only after that were true diversity and Gini coefficients computed with the tcR R package. Repertoire sharing was quantified using the overlap coefficient calculated on TCRB nucleotide sequences. TCRdb took this table from immuneACCESS and kept in-frame rearrangements with V and J called. Such tables lack part of the clones; where checked against another copy, unresolved V genes explain under half of the gap, and the rest is unexplained. D and trimming were read from the DNA, whereas the V and J calls and clone size are those reported in that table. The sample yields about 150,000 clones; approximately 9.1% were counted once. Approximately 2.3% of the sample belongs to the ten largest clones.

This clone occurred a few times. Its antigen is currently not known. No base quality values were provided; no much bigger clone lies one nucleotide off. Each donor gave one peripheral blood draw, averaging approximately 110 mL, which was collected into heparinised tubes. Naive, central memory, regulatory and stem cell-like memory CD4+ T cells were sorted on a BD FACSAria II using a panel including CD45RO, CCR7, CD25, CD127, CD95 and CD27. Purity was above 98% for every sorted population. PBMCs were separated immediately by Lymphoprep density gradient centrifugation and were stained directly, without being cultured. Samples were stained and sorted in pairs, with one healthy donor and one patient per experiment, so that batch effects were minimized. The CDR3 runs 17 residues from the cysteine to the phenylalanine. The sequence is cut down to CDR3 DNA, 51 bases in frame from base 1. CDR1 and CDR2 are drawn from the germline V gene: SGHRS, YFSETQ. Ends trimmed: V by 1 base, J by 1 base; bases unmatched to a gene: 11.

What the research found in general, with its limitations: At VDJ recombination sites, patients with type 1 diabetes made fewer insertions and deleted more nucleotides, a pattern implying thymic rearrangement abnormalities. Because cDNA was sequenced instead of genomic DNA, activated cells with high expression could be over-represented, although the groups did not differ in activation or CD3 levels. Type 1 diabetes patients showed a moderate but significant shortening of TCRB CDR3 length in all four CD4+ subsets. Naive, central memory and regulatory TCRB repertoires appeared to be more similar among patients than among healthy donors. Shorter templates might have been favored by PCR, but patient and control samples were amplified and corrected together, so both groups would have been affected equally by any skew. Only small numbers of individuals were included in the HLA sub-analyses, which left unresolved whether HLA type had any influence on TCRB rearrangement.

The sequence came from a woman aged 18-29 years in good health. Sequencing was done on a sample of central memory CD4+ T cells from blood. The rearranged segments are TRBV5-1 and TRBJ2-7; 7 of the junction bases match TRBD2. The CDR3 reads as follows: CASSLFAGARESYEQYF. The DNA sequence is given as TGCGCCAGCAGCTTGTTTGCGGGAGCTAGGGAATCCTACGAGCAGTACTTC.